This TCR beta chain emerged from a study of CD8 T cells in ankylosing spondylitis. Remarks on this clonotype: Its antigen is not identified.

Using quantitative 5'-RACE with molecular barcodes, the authors made TCR beta libraries. TCRdb re-called the 5' RACE reads through MiXCR, storing one row per CDR3 protein. Seen here are 350,000 to 400,000 distinct CDR3 sequences, 20% to 25% observed once, and the top ten hold around 13%. The germline V gene has CDR1 SGDLS and CDR2 YYNGEE. V trimming: 0 bases; J trimming: 5 bases; junction bases outside the gene matches: 12. The CDR3 totals 18 residues. The study, taken as a whole, reports: Reportedly, matched ankylosing spondylitis synovial fluid was significantly enriched for disease-linked clones. In synovial fluid and blood from reactive arthritis, some motif variants were previously reported. For ankylosing spondylitis blood, a TCR beta motif of 7 or 8 highly homologous variants appeared characteristic.

This chain uses TRBV9 with TRBJ2-1; TRBD2 agrees at 9 bases. Sequencing was carried out using blood, either unsorted or a sorted T cell fraction (not recorded which). The receptor was derived from a male donor with ankylosing spondylitis or in good health (not recorded which). The CDR3 bases are TGTGCCAGCAGCGTAGGACCCTTGGGCGGGGGGGCGAACAATGAGCAGTTCTTC. This translates into CASSVGPLGGGANNEQFF. Based on the CDR3 plus reference TRBV9 and TRBJ2-1, the full variable domain is DSGVTQTPKHLITATGQRVTLRCSPRSGDLSVYWYQQSLDQGLQFLIQYYNGEERAKGNILERFSAQQFPDLHSELNLSSLELGDSALYFCASSVGPLGGGANNEQFFGPGTRLTVL.